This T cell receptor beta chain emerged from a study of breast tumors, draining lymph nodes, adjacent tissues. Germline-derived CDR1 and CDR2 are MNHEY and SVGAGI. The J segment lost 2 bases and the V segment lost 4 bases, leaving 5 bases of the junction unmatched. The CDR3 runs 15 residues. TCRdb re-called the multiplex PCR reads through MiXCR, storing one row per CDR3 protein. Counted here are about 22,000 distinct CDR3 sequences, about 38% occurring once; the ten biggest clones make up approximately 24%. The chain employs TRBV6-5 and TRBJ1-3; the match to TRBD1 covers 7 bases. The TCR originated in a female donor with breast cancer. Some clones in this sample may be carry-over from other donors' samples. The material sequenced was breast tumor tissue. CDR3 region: CASSSSRGTGNTIYF. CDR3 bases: TGTGCCAGCAGTTCCAGCAGGGGGACTGGAAACACCATATATTTT.